This T cell receptor (beta chain) emerged from a study of early T cells in non-severe SARS-CoV-2 infection (dated by TCRdb to 2020 to 2023). About the full investigation: Because TCR sequencing relied on bulk RNA taken from unsorted whole blood, pairing of alpha and beta chains was not possible.

This was a case-control study nested in a cohort of healthcare workers in London, UK, who had nasopharyngeal swab PCR tests and blood samples taken every week. Healthcare workers were recruited between 23 and 31 March 2020, during the week of the UK lockdown, and were followed weekly for up to roughly 16 weeks. This clonotype was counted many times. The antigen this receptor binds is unknown. No much larger clone is present one base from it, and per-base qualities are unavailable. Libraries were constructed by 5' RACE. Reads for this sample came from a NextSeq 500. In the TCR library protocol, unique molecular identifiers were attached to individual cDNA molecules to correct for PCR bias and sequencing error. Sequencing covered both TCR alpha and beta chains, and within each sample the abundances of alpha and beta sequences were tightly co-correlated. The paper's data handling went like this. Decombinator V4 was used to perform V gene, J gene and CDR3 annotation of TCR sequences. TCRs were defined as expanded if a significant change between any two time points was detected under a Poisson model with p below 0.0001. TCR abundances were normalised to the total number of TCRs sequenced per sample and expressed as counts per million. MAIT TCRs were defined by TRAV1-2 paired with TRAJ12, TRAJ20 or TRAJ33, and iNKT TCRs by TRAV10 paired with TRAJ18. VDJdb, accessed 1 November 2021, was searched for CMV, EBV and SARS-CoV-2 annotated TCRs, excluding TCRs annotated for multiple antigens. The raw public reads went through TCRdb reprocessing: fastp at Q25, MiXCR clone calling, in-frame beta chains kept. CDR3 protein sequences are deduplicated, and each keeps its most common genes and DNA. These V and J calls originate from TCRdb's pipeline instead of the authors' own analysis. Counted in this sample were tens of thousands of distinct CDR3 sequences; 9.1% of them appeared once. The ten largest clones take up 4% to 4.5% of the sample.

Between the V and J ends, shortened by 5 bases and 0 bases respectively, the junction contains 15 bases. Including the terminal cysteine and phenylalanine, the CDR3 comprises 16 residues. The kept DNA is CDR3 alone, 48 bases in frame from the first base. The full study reports these points: VDJdb matching was skewed toward anti-spike CD8 responses and likely underestimated virus-specific expansions by missing private and CD4 specificities.

This receptor chain uses TRBV12-3 or TRBV12-4 and TRBJ2-3; the D gene lacks a confident call. The sample was whole blood. This clonotype originated in an adult who was a healthcare worker with PCR-confirmed SARS-CoV-2 infection or an uninfected control (not recorded which). The bases read TGTGCCAGCAGTAATCTACTACCCCCTAGCACAGATACGCAGTATTTT. Its amino acids are CASSNLLPPSTDTQYF.